The source of this T cell receptor beta chain is a study of vaccination effects on CD4 cells after COVID-19 (dated by TCRdb to between 2022 and 2023). About the study as a whole: Post-vaccine samples across the study were collected a median of 72 days after the second dose, with a range of 14 to 241. SARS-CoV-2 spike-specific CD4+ TCR repertoires were compared before and after mRNA vaccination in COVID-19 convalescent patients and in infection-naive vaccine recipients. A total of roughly 9 COVID-19 convalescent patients and a handful of SARS-CoV-2-naive healthy vaccine recipients were included in the full study. Cultures from other donors in the study were sequenced using the Oncomine TCR Beta short-read assay on an Illumina iSeq 100.

The germline V gene encodes CDR1 MNHEY and CDR2 SVGEGT. The V and J ends are trimmed by 2 bases and 5 bases, leaving 18 bases between them. The CDR3, from cysteine to phenylalanine, totals 16 residues. Only the CDR3 DNA stays, 48 bases, in frame from base 1. To identify antigen-specific CD4+ T cell clonotypes by their expansion, the ViraFEST assay first stimulated PBMC with viral peptide pools and then applied TCR sequencing. After around 10 days of culture, CD4+ T cells were isolated with the EasySep CD4+ T cell isolation kit. Two doses of either the BNT162b2 or the mRNA-1273 mRNA SARS-CoV-2 vaccine were administered to participants. None of the healthy vaccine recipients had a prior SARS-CoV-2 infection, which was confirmed by nucleocapsid antibody tests that came back negative both before and after vaccination. Some 2 million PBMC per well were cultured in IMDM with around 5.3% human AB serum, roughly 10 IU/ml IL-2 and gentamicin, plus 10 ug/ml peptides. Half of the culture medium was replaced with fresh IL-2-containing medium on days 3 and 7. Unless noted otherwise, every peptide stimulation condition was grown in triplicate wells. PBMC were separated from whole blood using Ficoll-Paque Plus gradient centrifugation and were then either cryopreserved at -140C or used fresh. The overlapping peptide pools covered the spike proteins of SARS-CoV-2 as well as those of the common cold coronaviruses HCoV-NL63, HCoV-OC43 and HCoV-229E. Genomic DNA was extracted from cultured CD4+ T cells with the QIAamp micro DNA kit.

The full study reports these points: The study was limited by a small number of convalescent patients, and early post-infection timepoints were lacking. Both infection-induced and vaccine-induced clones contracted markedly at late post-vaccination timepoints, which is consistent with waning T cell responses. In healthy vaccine recipients, vaccine-induced clones were almost all SARS-CoV-2 mono-reactive, with only 1 of 255 being cross-reactive with common cold coronaviruses.

For this clone: Its antigen remains unidentified. One base away there is no much larger clone; base qualities are not given.

The protocol used for the library was the immunoSEQ multiplex PCR assay. DNA from the cultured, isolated CD4+ T cells was subjected to TCR beta CDR3 sequencing. The published analysis was carried out like this. Non-productive TCR sequences were removed and reads were trimmed to the CDR3 region, keeping CDR3s of at least 7 amino acids. Antigen-specific clonotypes were identified with the MANAFEST web app by comparing expansion in peptide wells against reference cultures. Positive clones required FDR<0.05 expansion versus reference and all other wells, odds ratio above 5, and frequency above 0.1% in two replicate wells. Cross-reactive clonotypes were defined as significantly expanded in SARS-CoV-2 spike wells and in at least one common cold coronavirus spike condition. Using the stringdist R package, CDR3 similarity was measured by Levenshtein distance, and unrooted trees were constructed with ape in R 3.6.1. TCRdb carries this immuneACCESS record with in-frame sequences only. Its versions omit some clonotypes, under half of them owing to an unresolved V gene in the studies checked, with the rest unexplained. From that table come the V and J calls and clone size; the DNA was used to work out D and trimming. The sample profile shows 15,000 to 20,000 clones; about 70% of them were found once. The ten biggest clones cover around 18% of the sample.

The chain employs TRBV6-2 or TRBV6-3 and TRBJ1-1; TRBD1 is possibly the D segment (5 matching bases). This specimen was CD4+ T cells from PBMCs cultured with HCoV-NL63 spike peptides, taken after COVID-19 vaccination. The cell subset or site label here, explained by the study, means: HCoV-NL63 spike overlapping peptide pool stimulation. This TCR was sampled from a human donor who received a COVID-19 vaccine. In nucleotides, the sequence is TGTGCCAGCAGTTACGAGGCTGGAGGGGCTGAGACTGAAGCTTTCTTT. The encoded protein is CASSYEAGGAETEAFF.